Here is one T cell receptor (beta chain) with its context. What it recognizes is unknown. Reverse transcription used about 0.5 to 1 ug RNA and random hexamers. An immunoSEQ multiplex PCR amplified TCR beta CDR3 over 54 Vbeta and 13 Jbeta. Using its own MiXCR run on the immunoSEQ multiplex PCR reads, TCRdb lists one record per CDR3 protein. The profile shows over 300,000 distinct CDR3 sequences, roughly 94% of them singletons. The data were taken from a study of CD8 T cells in Susac syndrome. Study-level findings and limits: It was acknowledged in the study that the number of individuals who were included in its TCR sequencing and HLA analysis was relatively small.

From germline, CDR1 is SEHNR and CDR2 FQNEAQ (reference sequence). With 3 bases removed from V and 2 bases from J, the gap between germline ends came to 18 bases. CDR3 length: 17 amino acids. Sequencing of TCR beta was carried out in blood CD8+ and CD4+ T cells. The patients serving as multiple sclerosis controls were treatment-naive. They had stable or active relapsing-remitting disease and fulfilled revised McDonald criteria. This receptor was identified in a human donor with multiple sclerosis. This chain uses TRBV7-9 with TRBJ2-3, with D unclear. Material for sequencing was CD4+ T cells from PBMCs. CDR3 nucleotide sequence: TGTGCCAGCAGCTTCGACACGGCCGCTCACTACACAGATACGCAGTATTTT. Its translation is CASSFDTAAHYTDTQYF.